The clone carrying this T cell receptor beta chain has at least ten counts. Its antigen is unknown. With iRepertoire HTBI primers and Arm-PCR of CDR3 regions, TCR beta libraries were built. MiXCR was run by TCRdb on the multiplex PCR reads, yielding one entry per CDR3 protein. In the table there are roughly 500,000 distinct CDR3 sequences, about 14% of which are singletons. Documented time point: newly diagnosed GD, antithyroid drugs for less than 3 months. RNA from PBMCs was the source of the TCR library. Germline assignment: CDR1 MNHEY and CDR2 SMNVEV (reference sequence). Trimming cost V 6 bases and J 5 bases; bases outside gene matches: 7. The CDR3 is made up of 13 amino acids. These data originate in a study of regulatory T cells in long-lasting Graves disease. The study, taken as a whole, reports: Limited sample numbers may have lowered accuracy.

These data also formed part of another study, on T cells in Graves' hyperthyroidism and ophthalmopathy.

The starting material was peripheral blood mononuclear cells (PBMCs), obtained at new diagnosis, from a patient treated with antithyroid drugs. The sequence derives from a man between 25 and 39 years old with Graves disease. The chain recombines TRBV27 with TRBJ2-7; 7 bases are a match to TRBD1. The CDR3 nucleotides are TGTGCCAGCAGCCTACAGGGGTCCAACGAGCAGTACTTC. It is translated as CASSLQGSNEQYF.